The clone carrying this T cell receptor beta chain has a handful of counts. What it recognizes is unknown. Sequencing relied on a cDNA template that was reverse transcribed from extracted RNA. The data were produced by immunoSEQ multiplex PCR, yet TCRdb's version contains in-frame clones alone and is incomplete. This table holds about 120,000 clones, 50% to 75% found once. This record belongs to a study of CD8+ T cells in alopecia areata. Study information: Treated patients received oral tofacitinib, 5 to 10 mg twice daily. The study's findings and limits: TCR sharing was clearer in mice than between patients, perhaps partly owing to patient HLA diversity.

The V and J ends lost 3 bases and 0 bases respectively, with 6 bases between them. This CDR3 contains 13 residues. The germline gives CDR1 SGHTA, CDR2 FQGNSA. The treatment here: oral pan-JAK inhibitor, 5-10 mg twice daily. Obtained from alopecia areata patients were lesional scalp punch biopsies along with peripheral blood. This receptor was identified in a human donor with alopecia areata. V and J are TRBV7-2 and TRBJ2-7; D is ambiguous. Sequenced here: CD8+ T cells sorted from blood, sampled at week 4, from a patient treated with tofacitinib. The CDR3, as DNA: TGTGCCAGCAGCTTCACCCCCTCCTACGAGCAGTACTTC. Amino acid sequence: CASSFTPSYEQYF. The whole variable domain, filled in from reference TRBV7-2 and TRBJ2-7, reads GAGVSQSPSNKVTEKGKDVELRCDPISGHTALYWYRQSLGQGLEFLIYFQGNSAPDKSGLPSDRFSAERTGGSVSTLTIQRTQQEDSAVYLCASSFTPSYEQYFGPGTRLTVT.